One and the same sample provided the 2 T cell receptor beta chains below, sequenced in a study of OX40 agonist ivuxolimab in advanced cancers. Generated by immunoSEQ multiplex PCR, the TCRdb table keeps only in-frame clones and is missing some. In the table there are around 93,000 clones, about 86% of which are singletons. The sequences come from CD4+ or CD8+ T cells sorted from blood, collected in a trial of the OX40 agonist ivuxolimab. These receptors were taken from an adult with an advanced solid tumor such as melanoma, head and neck, liver or kidney cancer.

The rearrangement links TRBV7-2 to TRBJ2-3; unclear D gene. Trimming took 1 base from V and 5 from J, leaving 10 bases between them. Germline V gene sequence: CDR1 SGHTA, CDR2 FQGNSA. The CDR3 sequence is 14 residues long. CDR3: CASSLERTRDTQYF. The CDR3 bases are TGTGCCAGCAGCTTAGAAAGAACAAGAGATACGCAGTATTTT. Complete variable domain (other parts from reference TRBV7-2 and TRBJ2-3): GAGVSQSPSNKVTEKGKDVELRCDPISGHTALYWYRQSLGQGLEFLIYFQGNSAPDKSGLPSDRFSAERTGGSVSTLTIQRTQQEDSAVYLCASSLERTRDTQYFGPGTRLTVL.

J is TRBJ2-2 and V is TRBV6-5; 10 bases fit TRBD1. Trimming at V came to 5 bases and at J to 7 bases, leaving 7 bases not matched to a gene. CDR1 and CDR2 from the germline V gene are MNHEY and SVGAGI. The CDR3 has 15 residues. In nucleotides, the CDR3 is TGTGCCAGCAGTACCCCGACAGGGGGCTACGGGGAGCTGTTTTTT. Translating gives CASSTPTGGYGELFF.